Following are 17 T cell receptor beta chains from one sample sequenced in a study of spatial heterogeneity in lung cancer. The time point is: sample taken at primary tumor resection. Unsorted whole RNA of tumor, nontumor lung or frozen PBMC was sequenced. From the 5' RACE reads, TCRdb called clonotypes with MiXCR, one entry per CDR3 protein. The sample contains about 36,000 distinct CDR3 sequences, 5.2% of which appear only once. The sequencing here drew on PBMCs, taken at surgery. These receptors all come from a female donor with early-stage non-small cell lung cancer.

This clonotype showed up many times. The V and J genes are TRBV5-1 and TRBJ2-7, with a weak D call TRBD1 (6 bases). V shed 2 bases and J shed 2 bases, with 17 bases lying between them. Germline CDR1 and CDR2: SGHRS and YFSETQ. The CDR3 length is 16 residues. The CDR3 loop is CASSFGLPPGAYEQYF. The CDR3 DNA reads as TGCGCCAGCAGCTTCGGGTTGCCCCCAGGGGCCTACGAGCAGTACTTC.

At least ten counts were recorded for this clonotype. J is TRBJ2-3 and V is TRBV29-1, with D possibly being TRBD2 (5 bases). Trimming took off 7 bases at V and 1 base at J, with 9 bases between the two ends. This CDR3 spans 12 amino acids. CDR1 is SQVTM and CDR2 is ANQGSEA in the germline V gene. The CDR3 here is CSGTRGTDTQYF. CDR3 nucleotides: TGCAGCGGAACTAGAGGCACAGATACGCAGTATTTT.

This clonotype occurred many times. The genes are TRBV3-1 and TRBJ1-2; TRBD1 matches 7 bases. This CDR3 has 13 amino acids. The trim removed 1 base at V and 8 bases at J, leaving 4 bases unmatched. Germline V CDR1 and CDR2: LGHDT, YNNKEL (reference sequence). CDR3 protein: CASSQVRDSGYTF. Written as DNA, the CDR3 is TGTGCCAGCAGCCAAGTCCGGGACAGCGGCTACACCTTC.

The sample holds many counts of this clonotype. The chain combines TRBV3-1 with TRBJ2-1; tentative D call: TRBD2 (6 bases). V was cut by 4 bases and J by 10 bases, with 17 bases left in between. The CDR3 has 14 amino acids. In germline, CDR1 is LGHDT, CDR2 YNNKEL (reference sequence). Written as DNA, the CDR3 is TGTGCCAGCAGCCTAGGGGCTTTGGCGGGGGAGCAGTTCTTC. Its protein product is CASSLGALAGEQFF.

This clonotype was counted ten times or more. The chain carries TRBV4-2 and TRBJ2-3, with TRBD1 identical over 8 bases. CDR3 length: 15 amino acids. With 0 bases clipped from V and 5 bases from J, the junction kept 4 bases outside the gene matches. Germline CDR1 reads LGHNA; CDR2 reads YNFKEQ. The CDR3 sequence is CASSQDLTGVDTQYF. DNA of the CDR3: TGTGCCAGCAGCCAAGATTTGACAGGGGTAGATACGCAGTATTTT.

This clonotype has a handful of counts. This sequence joins TRBV30 and TRBJ2-1, with D possibly TRBD2 on 5 matching bases. V was trimmed by 4 bases and J by 8 bases, leaving 15 bases between them. The CDR3 totals 13 residues. Germline lookup yields CDR1 GTSNPN and CDR2 SVGIG (reference sequence). The CDR3 reads CAWNAGGDHEQFF. The CDR3 coding sequence is TGTGCCTGGAACGCGGGTGGTGATCATGAGCAGTTCTTC.

This clonotype was counted ten times or more. The chain is built from TRBV12-3 or TRBV12-4 and TRBJ2-7; D not resolved. This CDR3 comprises 11 residues. V was clipped by 4 bases and J by 3 bases, with 4 bases between them. CDR3 sequence: CASSSLYEQYF. The CDR3 nucleotides read TGTGCCAGCAGTTCCCTCTACGAGCAGTACTTC.

In its sample, this clonotype was seen many times. The chain couples TRBV11-1 to TRBJ2-5, with D maybe TRBD1 (5 bases). The CDR3 totals 14 residues. The V end was cut by 2 bases, the J end by 5 bases, with 12 bases between. In germline, CDR1 is SGHAT, CDR2 FQDESV (reference sequence). CDR3 in DNA: TGTGCCAGCAGCTTATGGGGCGGCACGGAGACCCAGTACTTC. Translated: CASSLWGGTETQYF.

This clonotype was observed many times. CDR3: CASRFGDTGELFF. The DNA of the CDR3 is TGTGCCAGCAGATTCGGGGACACCGGGGAGCTGTTTTTT. The genes are TRBV7-9 and TRBJ2-2, with a weak D call TRBD2 (5 bases). This CDR3 is built from 13 residues. Germline CDR1 reads SEHNR; CDR2 reads FQNEAQ (reference sequence). V lost 6 bases, J lost 3 bases, and 8 bases lay in between.

In this sample, this clonotype turned up many times. The chain employs TRBV5-1 and TRBJ2-7; 7 bases map to TRBD2. The J segment lost 1 base and the V segment lost 4 bases, leaving 5 bases of the junction unmatched. The V gene's germline CDR1 is SGHRS and CDR2 YFSETQ. There are 14 residues in the CDR3. The CDR3 region has the DNA TGCGCCAGCAGCCCGGACGGGAGGTCCTACGAGCAGTACTTC. It is translated as CASSPDGRSYEQYF. The whole variable domain, filled in from reference TRBV5-1 and TRBJ2-7, reads KAGVTQTPRYLIKTRGQQVTLSCSPISGHRSVSWYQQTPGQGLQFLFEYFSETQRNKGNFPGRFSGRQFSNSRSEMNVSTLELGDSALYLCASSPDGRSYEQYFGPGTRLTVT.

At least ten counts were recorded for this clonotype. The chain uses TRBV19 and TRBJ2-3; 13 positions match TRBD2. V gave up 0 bases and J gave up 4 bases; unmatched junction bases: 13. This CDR3 has 20 amino acids. CDR1 and CDR2 from the germline V gene are LNHDA and SQIVND (reference sequence). CDR3 sequence: CASSIDRRMWTSGGADTQYF. CDR3 DNA: TGTGCCAGTAGTATAGATCGGAGAATGTGGACTAGCGGGGGTGCAGATACGCAGTATTTT.

The V gene is TRBV4-3, the J gene TRBJ2-1; no reliable D call. The V gene's germline CDR1 is LGHNA and CDR2 YSLEER. CDR3 length equals 19 residues. V lost 0 bases and J lost 0, with 18 bases in between. In DNA, the CDR3 is TGCGCCAGCAGCCAAGAGGCAGTGTCCCAATTAAGCTCCTACAATGAGCAGTTCTTC. It translates to CASSQEAVSQLSSYNEQFF.

This clonotype was recorded at least ten times. The V and J genes are TRBV9 and TRBJ2-3; a weak D match, TRBD2 (5 bases). The CDR3 covers 14 residues. Deletions cut 0 bases from V and 2 bases from J, with 7 bases between. Germline V CDR1 and CDR2: SGDLS, YYNGEE. The CDR3 bases are TGTGCCAGCAGCGTAGCGGGGTCCACAGATACGCAGTATTTT. Translated, it gives CASSVAGSTDTQYF.

This clonotype has a handful of counts. The rearrangement links TRBV30 to TRBJ1-1; the D gene is possibly TRBD1 (6 bases). Looked up from germline, CDR1 is GTSNPN and CDR2 is SVGIG (reference sequence). Trimming removed 0 bases at V and 3 bases at J, with 14 bases between. This CDR3 comprises 15 residues. CDR3 DNA sequence: TGTGCCTGGAGTGTAATAGGCAGGGGTTACACTGAAGCTTTCTTT. It translates to CAWSVIGRGYTEAFF.

The chain uses TRBV27 and TRBJ2-7; 7 nucleotides agree with TRBD2. Germline assignment: CDR1 MNHEY and CDR2 SMNVEV (reference sequence). The CDR3 covers 16 residues. J lost 3 bases, V lost 5 bases, and 13 bases had no gene match. The CDR3 is CASSPARGRGLYEQYF. CDR3 nucleotide sequence: TGTGCCAGCAGTCCCGCACGGGGGAGGGGCCTCTACGAGCAGTACTTC.

This clonotype came up a few times. CDR3 loop: CASSLGRGGGSTDTQYF. CDR3 sequence (DNA): TGCGCCAGCAGCTTAGGTAGGGGCGGGGGCAGCACAGATACGCAGTATTTT. This rearrangement joins TRBV5-1 to TRBJ2-3; weak D call: TRBD2 (7 bases). Germline V gene data show CDR1 as SGHRS and CDR2 as YFSETQ. This CDR3 is built from 17 residues. The ends were cut back, 2 bases at V and 0 bases at J, with 16 bases in the middle.

This clonotype was detected only a few times. In DNA, the CDR3 is TGTGCCAGCAGTGGCCAGGGGCCCGAAAAACTGTTTTTT. It specifies CASSGQGPEKLFF. This chain uses TRBV6-1 with TRBJ1-4; weak D call: TRBD1 (6 bases). Germline loops: CDR1 MNHNS, CDR2 SASEGT. The CDR3 is 13 residues long. V shed 4 bases and J shed 8 bases, with 11 bases lying between them.